This T cell receptor beta chain was documented in a study of blood T cells in healthy people across ages. General study findings and limits: For the donors, CMV status was unknown and possibly confounded expanded clonotype changes.

CDR3 length equals 15 residues. This clonotype was picked up a small number of times. Its antigen is undetermined. Sample-barcoded 5' priming and a J-beta primer mix drove a second PCR of roughly 7 to 11 cycles. Each sample provided no less than 3 million CDR3-containing paired-end reads. From the 5' RACE reads, TCRdb called clonotypes with MiXCR, one entry per CDR3 protein. The sample contains under 800,000 distinct CDR3 sequences, 20% to 25% of which appear only once. Russia was home to the donors, healthy Caucasian individuals aged roughly 6 to 95. Sequenced input: blood. The receptor was derived from a man between 65 and 85 years old in good health. This rearrangement joins TRBV21-1 to TRBJ1-5. TRBV21-1 is a known pseudogene. CDR3 sequence: CASSKGSGRDQPQHF. The CDR3 coding sequence is TGTGCCAGCAGCAAAGGTTCCGGCAGAGATCAGCCCCAGCATTTT.